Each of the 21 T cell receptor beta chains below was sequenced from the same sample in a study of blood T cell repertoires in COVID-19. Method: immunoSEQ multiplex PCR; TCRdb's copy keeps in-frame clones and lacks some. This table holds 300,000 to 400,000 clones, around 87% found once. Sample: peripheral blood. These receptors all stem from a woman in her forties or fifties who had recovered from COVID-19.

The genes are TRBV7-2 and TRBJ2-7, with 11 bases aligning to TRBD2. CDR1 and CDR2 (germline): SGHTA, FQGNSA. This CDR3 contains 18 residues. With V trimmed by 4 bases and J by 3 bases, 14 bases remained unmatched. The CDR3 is CASSYGTSGTVLFYEQYF. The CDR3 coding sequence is TGTGCCAGCAGCTACGGGACTAGCGGAACCGTTTTGTTCTACGAGCAGTACTTC.

The CDR3 coding sequence is TGCGCCAGCAGCCAAGATATCGGGTTTTCCTACAATGAGCAGTTCTTC. Translated: CASSQDIGFSYNEQFF. The chain employs TRBV4-3 and TRBJ2-1; no definite D call. CDR3 size: 16 residues. Germline values: CDR1 LGHNA, CDR2 YSLEER. The germline V and J ends were trimmed by 0 bases and 1 base, with 10 bases remaining between them.

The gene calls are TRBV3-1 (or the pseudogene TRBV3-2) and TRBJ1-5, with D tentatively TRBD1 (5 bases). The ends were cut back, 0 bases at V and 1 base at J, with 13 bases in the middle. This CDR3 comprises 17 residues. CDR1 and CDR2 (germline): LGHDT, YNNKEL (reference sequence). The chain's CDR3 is CASSQDAYGGSNQPQHF. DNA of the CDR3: TGTGCCAGCAGCCAAGATGCTTATGGGGGGAGCAATCAGCCCCAGCATTTT.

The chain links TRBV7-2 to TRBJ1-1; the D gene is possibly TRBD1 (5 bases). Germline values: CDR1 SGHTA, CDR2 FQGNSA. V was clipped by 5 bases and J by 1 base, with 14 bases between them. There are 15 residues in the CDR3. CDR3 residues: CASSPTRGTNTEAFF. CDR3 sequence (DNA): TGTGCCAGCAGCCCCACAAGGGGAACGAACACTGAAGCTTTCTTT.

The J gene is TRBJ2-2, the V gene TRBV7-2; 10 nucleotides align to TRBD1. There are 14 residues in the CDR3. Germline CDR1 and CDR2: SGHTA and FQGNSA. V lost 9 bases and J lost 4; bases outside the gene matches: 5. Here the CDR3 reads CASQTGGPTGELFF. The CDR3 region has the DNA TGTGCCAGTCAGACAGGGGGCCCCACCGGGGAGCTGTTTTTT.

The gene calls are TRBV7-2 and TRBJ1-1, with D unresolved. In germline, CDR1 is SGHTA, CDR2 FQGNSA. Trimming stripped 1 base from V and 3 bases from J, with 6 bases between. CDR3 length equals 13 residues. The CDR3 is CASSLGRYTEAFF. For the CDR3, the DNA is TGTGCCAGCAGCTTAGGCAGGTACACTGAAGCTTTCTTT.

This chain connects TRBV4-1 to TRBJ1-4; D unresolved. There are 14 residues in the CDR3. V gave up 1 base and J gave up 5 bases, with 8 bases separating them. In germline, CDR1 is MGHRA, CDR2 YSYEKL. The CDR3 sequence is CASSQGRANEKLFF. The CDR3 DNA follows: TGCGCCAGCAGCCAAGGGAGGGCGAATGAAAAACTGTTTTTT.

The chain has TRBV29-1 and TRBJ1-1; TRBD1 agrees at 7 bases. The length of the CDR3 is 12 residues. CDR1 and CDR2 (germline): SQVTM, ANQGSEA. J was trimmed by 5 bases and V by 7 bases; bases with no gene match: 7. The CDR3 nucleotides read TGCAGCGCAATACAGGGGAGAACTGAAGCTTTCTTT. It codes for CSAIQGRTEAFF. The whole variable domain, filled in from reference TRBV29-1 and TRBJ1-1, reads SAVISQKPSRDICQRGTSLTIQCQVDSQVTMMFWYRQQPGQSLTLIATANQGSEATYESGFVIDKFPISRPNLTFSTLTVSNMSPEDSSIYLCSAIQGRTEAFFGQGTRLTVV.

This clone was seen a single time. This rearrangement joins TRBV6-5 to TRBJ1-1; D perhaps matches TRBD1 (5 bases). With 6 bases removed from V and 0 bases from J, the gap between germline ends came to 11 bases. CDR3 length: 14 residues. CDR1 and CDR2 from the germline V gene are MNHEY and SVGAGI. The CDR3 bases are TGTGCCAGCAGCTCCGACAGACTGAACACTGAAGCTTTCTTT. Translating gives CASSSDRLNTEAFF.

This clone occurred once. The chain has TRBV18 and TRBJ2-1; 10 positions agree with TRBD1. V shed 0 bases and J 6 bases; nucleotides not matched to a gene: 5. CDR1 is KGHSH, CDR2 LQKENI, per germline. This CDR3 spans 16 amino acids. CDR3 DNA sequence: TGTGCCAGCTCACCACCGGGACAGGGGAATGCCAATGAGCAGTTCTTC. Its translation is CASSPPGQGNANEQFF.

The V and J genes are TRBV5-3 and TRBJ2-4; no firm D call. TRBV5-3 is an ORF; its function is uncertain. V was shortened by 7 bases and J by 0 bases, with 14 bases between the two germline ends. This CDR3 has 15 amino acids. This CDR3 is CARGTTYLAKNIQYF. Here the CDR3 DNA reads TGTGCCAGAGGTACTACGTACCTAGCCAAAAACATTCAGTACTTC.

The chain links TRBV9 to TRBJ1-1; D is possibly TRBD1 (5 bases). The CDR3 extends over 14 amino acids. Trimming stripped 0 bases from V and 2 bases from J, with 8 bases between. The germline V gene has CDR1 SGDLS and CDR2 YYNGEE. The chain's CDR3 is CASSVGTRNTEAFF. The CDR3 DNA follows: TGTGCCAGCAGCGTAGGGACACGAAACACTGAAGCTTTCTTT.

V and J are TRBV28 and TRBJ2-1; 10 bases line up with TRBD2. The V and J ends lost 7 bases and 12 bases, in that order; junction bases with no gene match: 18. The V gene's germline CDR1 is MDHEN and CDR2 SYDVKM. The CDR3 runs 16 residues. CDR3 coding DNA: TGTGCCAGCAATCCCCCAAGAGCGGGAGGGTGGTTTGGGCAGTTCTTC. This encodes CASNPPRAGGWFGQFF.

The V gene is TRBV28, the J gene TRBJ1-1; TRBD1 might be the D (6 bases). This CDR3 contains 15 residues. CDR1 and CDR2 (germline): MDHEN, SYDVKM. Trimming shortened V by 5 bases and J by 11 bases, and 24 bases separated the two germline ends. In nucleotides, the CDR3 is TGTGCCAGCAGTGGGGGCGATGGGGGTGAGGTCGTGGCTTTCTTT. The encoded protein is CASSGGDGGEVVAFF.

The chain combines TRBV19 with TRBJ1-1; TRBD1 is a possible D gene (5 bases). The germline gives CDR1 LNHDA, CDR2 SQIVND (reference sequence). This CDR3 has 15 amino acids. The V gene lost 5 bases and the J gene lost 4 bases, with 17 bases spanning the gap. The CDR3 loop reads CASSLSRVSVTEAFF. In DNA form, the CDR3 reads TGTGCCAGTAGTCTATCCAGGGTCTCCGTCACTGAAGCTTTCTTT.

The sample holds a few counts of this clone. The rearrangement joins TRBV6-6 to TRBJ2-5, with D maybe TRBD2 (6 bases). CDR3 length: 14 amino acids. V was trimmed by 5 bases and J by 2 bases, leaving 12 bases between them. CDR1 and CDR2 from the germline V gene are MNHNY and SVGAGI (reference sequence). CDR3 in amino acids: CASSPGDLQETQYF. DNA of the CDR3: TGTGCCAGCAGTCCCGGGGACTTACAAGAGACCCAGTACTTC.

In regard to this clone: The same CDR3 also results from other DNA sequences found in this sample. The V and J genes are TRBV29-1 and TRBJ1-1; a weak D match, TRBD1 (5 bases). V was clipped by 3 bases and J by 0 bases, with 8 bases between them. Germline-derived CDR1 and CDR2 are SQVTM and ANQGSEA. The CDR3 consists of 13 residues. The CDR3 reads CSVERQMNTEAFF. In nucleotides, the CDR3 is TGCAGCGTTGAGAGACAGATGAACACTGAAGCTTTCTTT.

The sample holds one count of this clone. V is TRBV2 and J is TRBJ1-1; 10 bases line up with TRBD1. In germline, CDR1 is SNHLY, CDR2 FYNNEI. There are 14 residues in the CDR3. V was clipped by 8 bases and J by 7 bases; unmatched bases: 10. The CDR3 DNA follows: TGTGCCAGCTTCGGTTTAAGGACAGGGGGTGAAGCTTTCTTT. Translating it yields CASFGLRTGGEAFF.

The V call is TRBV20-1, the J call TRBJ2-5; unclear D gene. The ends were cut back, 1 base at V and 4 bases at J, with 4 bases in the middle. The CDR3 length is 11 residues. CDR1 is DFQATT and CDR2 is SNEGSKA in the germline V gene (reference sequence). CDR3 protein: CSARARETQYF. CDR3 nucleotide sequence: TGCAGTGCTAGAGCTAGAGAGACCCAGTACTTC.

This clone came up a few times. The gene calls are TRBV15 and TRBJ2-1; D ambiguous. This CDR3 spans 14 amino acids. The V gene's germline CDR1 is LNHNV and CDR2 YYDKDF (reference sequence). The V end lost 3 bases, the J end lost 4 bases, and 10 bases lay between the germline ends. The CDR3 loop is CATSRVTQYNEQFF. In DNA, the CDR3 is TGTGCCACCAGCAGGGTGACACAATACAATGAGCAGTTCTTC. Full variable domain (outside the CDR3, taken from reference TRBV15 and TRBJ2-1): DAMVIQNPRYQVTQFGKPVTLSCSQTLNHNVMYWYQQKSSQAPKLLFHYYDKDFNNEADTPDNFQSRRPNTSFCFLDIRSPGLGDTAMYLCATSRVTQYNEQFFGPGTRLTVL.

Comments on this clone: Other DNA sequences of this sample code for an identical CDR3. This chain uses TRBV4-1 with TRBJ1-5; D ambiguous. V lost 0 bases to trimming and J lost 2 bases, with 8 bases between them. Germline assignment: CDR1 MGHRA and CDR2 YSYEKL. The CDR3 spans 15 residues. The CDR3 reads CASSQDGQGNQPQHF. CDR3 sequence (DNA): TGCGCCAGCAGCCAAGATGGGCAGGGCAATCAGCCCCAGCATTTT.